What follows describes a single T cell receptor beta chain. V was pared by 4 bases and J by 5 bases, with 17 bases of the junction left unmatched. Germline V gene data show CDR1 as SNHLY and CDR2 as FYNNEI. The CDR3 runs to 18 residues. MiXCR, run by TCRdb on the reads, gives a single entry per CDR3 protein. The sample consists of roughly 500,000 distinct CDR3 sequences, about 17% of them appearing once. This sample was included in a study of T cell repertoires in cytomegalovirus infection. Sequenced input: CD8+ T cells from PBMCs. This receptor was obtained from a human donor in good health (CMV status not recorded). Some clones in this sample may be carry-over from other donors' samples. This chain connects TRBV2 to TRBJ2-4; TRBD2 agrees at 7 bases. DNA of the CDR3: TGTGCCAGCAGTGGAGGCGGGAGAGGGCCCGGGGCCGAAAACATTCAGTACTTC. This sequence encodes CASSGGGRGPGAENIQYF.